These T cell receptor beta chains were read from a single sample in a study of OX40 agonist ivuxolimab in advanced cancers. Sequencing was performed with immunoSEQ multiplex PCR; in TCRdb, only in-frame clones are kept and a portion is missing. The repertoire includes roughly 80,000 clones, around 80% of them detected once, and approximately 7% sits in the top ten. Sequencing used CD4+ or CD8+ T cells sorted from blood, obtained in a trial of the OX40 agonist ivuxolimab. The source of these receptors is an adult with an advanced solid tumor such as melanoma, head and neck, liver or kidney cancer. CDR3s include the opening cysteine and the closing phenylalanine or tryptophan. D genes are given only for firm matches. Part of the rows lack a size; the others show once, few, many or a class for expanded clones.

V,size,D,J,CDR3,DNA
TRBV7-9,NA,NA,TRBJ2-7,CASKVDAGDYEQYF,TGTGCCAGCAAAGTTGATGCAGGGGACTACGAGCAGTACTTC
TRBV28,NA,NA,TRBJ1-2,CASSPILGYGYTF,TGTGCCAGCAGTCCTATACTAGGGTATGGCTACACCTTC
TRBV4-1,NA,TRBD2,TRBJ2-1,CASSLLAGSYNEQFF,TGCGCCAGCAGCCTACTAGCGGGGAGCTACAATGAGCAGTTCTTC
TRBV15,NA,TRBD2,TRBJ2-7,CATSSELAGPEQYF,TGTGCCACCAGCAGCGAACTAGCGGGGCCCGAGCAGTACTTC
TRBV6-5,NA,NA,TRBJ2-7,CASRAGSYEQYF,TGTGCCAGCAGGGCCGGCTCCTACGAGCAGTACTTC
TRBV20-1,NA,NA,TRBJ2-7,CSAIRVVEQYF,TGCAGTGCTATACGGGTGGTCGAGCAGTACTTC
TRBV25-1,NA,TRBD1,TRBJ2-1,CASNPGQVYNEQFF,TGTGCCAGCAACCCGGGACAGGTCTACAATGAGCAGTTCTTC
TRBV5-1,many,NA,TRBJ1-3,CASSLGSSGNTIYF,TGCGCCAGCAGCTTGGGAAGCTCTGGAAACACCATATATTTT
TRBV5-8,NA,NA,TRBJ2-7,CASSLAYEQYF,TGTGCCAGCAGCTTGGCTTACGAGCAGTACTTC
TRBV7-6,NA,TRBD1,TRBJ1-2,CASSSHSGTGNQDYGYTF,TGTGCCAGCAGCTCGCACAGCGGGACAGGGAATCAGGACTATGGCTACACCTTC
TRBV27,NA,NA,TRBJ1-1,CASSQGQMNTEAFF,TGTGCCAGCAGTCAGGGACAAATGAACACTGAAGCTTTCTTT
TRBV7-2,once,NA,TRBJ2-2,CASSSGRSNTGELFF,TGTGCCAGCAGCTCGGGACGTTCGAACACCGGGGAGCTGTTTTTT
TRBV5-1,NA,NA,TRBJ1-3,CASSAGPGNTIYF,TGCGCCAGCAGCGCGGGCCCGGGAAACACCATATATTTT
TRBV29-1,NA,NA,TRBJ2-2,CSVQRTVNTGELFF,TGCAGCGTTCAACGAACTGTGAACACCGGGGAGCTGTTTTTT
TRBV4-3,NA,NA,TRBJ2-7,CASSHLGSSYEQYF,TGCGCCAGCAGCCACCTCGGGAGCTCCTACGAGCAGTACTTC
TRBV5-8,few,NA,TRBJ1-2,CASSFGPNYGYTF,TGTGCCAGCAGCTTTGGCCCTAACTATGGCTACACCTTC
TRBV5-6,NA,NA,TRBJ2-1,CASSSLVGSYNEQFF,TGTGCCAGCAGCTCCCTAGTTGGCTCCTACAATGAGCAGTTCTTC
TRBV5-1,NA,NA,TRBJ2-5,CASSWAGTFQETQYF,TGCGCCAGCAGCTGGGCCGGGACATTTCAAGAGACCCAGTACTTC
TRBV7-9,once,NA,TRBJ2-1,CASSPFGDEQFF,TGTGCCAGCAGCCCATTCGGGGATGAGCAGTTCTTC
TRBV19,NA,NA,TRBJ1-1,CASSIRRGRDVGNTEAFF,TGTGCCAGTAGTATTCGGCGTGGGAGGGATGTGGGGAACACTGAAGCTTTCTTT
TRBV28,NA,NA,TRBJ2-4,CASSLVAGDIQYF,TGTGCCAGCAGTTTGGTGGCAGGAGATATTCAGTACTTC
TRBV14,few,NA,TRBJ1-1,CASSHRKNTEAFF,TGTGCCAGCAGCCATAGGAAGAACACTGAAGCTTTCTTT
TRBV14,NA,NA,TRBJ1-4,CASSQVGSGEKLFF,TGTGCCAGCAGCCAAGTGGGGAGTGGTGAAAAACTGTTTTTT
TRBV11-2,NA,NA,TRBJ2-2,CASSLGELFF,TGTGCCAGCAGCTTAGGGGAGCTGTTTTTT
TRBV5-1,NA,TRBD2,TRBJ2-1,CASRPTSGVSYNEQFF,TGCGCCAGCAGGCCTACTAGCGGGGTGTCCTACAATGAGCAGTTCTTC